This T cell receptor beta chain was observed in a study of T cell responses to AZD1222 COVID-19 vaccine. Profiled with immunoSEQ multiplex PCR; TCRdb holds only in-frame clones, not every one. The repertoire holds roughly 100,000 clones, 90% seen once, with 7% to 9% in the top ten. Germline assignment: CDR1 LGHDT and CDR2 YNNKEL (reference sequence). Trimming removed 0 bases at V and 10 bases at J, with 13 bases between. The length of the CDR3 is 15 residues. This TCR derives from an adult who received the AZD1222 COVID-19 vaccine. This chain uses TRBV3-1 (or the pseudogene TRBV3-2) with TRBJ1-6; D perhaps matches TRBD1 (5 bases). Source: peripheral blood, taken 28 days after the second AZD1222 dose. The CDR3 region has the DNA TGTGCCAGCAGCCAAGATTGGAGGGGCAGGTCACCCCTCCACTTT. Translated, it gives CASSQDWRGRSPLHF.